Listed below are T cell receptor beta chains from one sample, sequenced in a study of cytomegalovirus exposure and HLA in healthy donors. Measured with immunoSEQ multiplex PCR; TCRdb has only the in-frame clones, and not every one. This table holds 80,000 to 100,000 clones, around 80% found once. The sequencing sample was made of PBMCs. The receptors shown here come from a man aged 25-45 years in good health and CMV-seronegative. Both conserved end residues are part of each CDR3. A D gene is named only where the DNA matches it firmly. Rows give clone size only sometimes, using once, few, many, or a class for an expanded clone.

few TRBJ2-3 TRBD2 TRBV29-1 CSVVGGLAGTSTDTQYF TGCAGCGTTGTGGGGGGACTAGCGGGGACTAGCACAGATACGCAGTATTTT
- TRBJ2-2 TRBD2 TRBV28 CASSPGGVGTGELFF TGTGCCAGCAGTCCGGGGGGAGTGGGTACCGGGGAGCTGTTTTTT
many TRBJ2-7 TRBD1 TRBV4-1 CASSQPGQGYEQYF TGCGCCAGCAGCCAACCGGGACAGGGCTACGAGCAGTACTTC
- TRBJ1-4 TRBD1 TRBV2 CASSDRGQGGEKLFF TGTGCCAGCAGTGATCGGGGACAGGGTGGTGAAAAACTGTTTTTT
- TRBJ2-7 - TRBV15 CATSRDQTGAGEQYF TGTGCCACCAGCAGAGATCAAACAGGGGCGGGAGAGCAGTACTTC
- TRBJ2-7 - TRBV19 CASSVGGVYEQYF TGTGCCAGTAGTGTGGGGGGTGTCTACGAGCAGTACTTC
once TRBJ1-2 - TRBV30 CAWRAGLSWGLVNYGYTF TGTGCCTGGAGAGCCGGATTGTCGTGGGGGCTTGTCAACTATGGCTACACCTTC
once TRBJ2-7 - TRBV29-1 CSVGQGGSYEQYF TGCAGCGTTGGTCAGGGCGGCTCCTACGAGCAGTACTTC
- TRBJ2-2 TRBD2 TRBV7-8 CASSYKGTSGIAGELFF TGTGCCAGCAGTTACAAAGGGACTAGCGGGATCGCCGGGGAGCTGTTTTTT
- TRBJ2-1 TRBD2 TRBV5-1 CASSLGLAERYNEQFF TGCGCCAGCAGCTTGGGGCTAGCGGAGAGGTACAATGAGCAGTTCTTC
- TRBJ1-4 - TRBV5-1 CASNTGLGEKLFF TGCGCCAGCAACACAGGGCTCGGTGAAAAACTGTTTTTT
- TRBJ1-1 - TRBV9 CASSERGQLNGNTEAFF TGTGCCAGCAGCGAGAGGGGACAACTAAATGGTAACACTGAAGCTTTCTTT
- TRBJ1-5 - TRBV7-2 CASSPSSGGLPGQPQHF TGTGCCAGCAGCCCATCGTCCGGGGGGCTGCCAGGTCAGCCCCAGCATTTT
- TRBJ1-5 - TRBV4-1 CASSGGYWSGNQPQHF TGCGCCAGCAGTGGGGGGTACTGGTCTGGCAATCAGCCCCAGCATTTT
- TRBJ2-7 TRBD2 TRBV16 CASSQSRGGRSEQYF TGTGCCAGCAGCCAATCACGGGGAGGGCGTAGCGAGCAGTACTTC
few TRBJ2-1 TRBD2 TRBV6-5 CASRTSGSSYNEQFF TGTGCCAGTCGGACTAGCGGGAGCTCCTACAATGAGCAGTTCTTC
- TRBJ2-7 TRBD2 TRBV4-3 CASSHGLAGDQTYEQYF TGCGCCAGCAGCCACGGACTAGCGGGGGACCAAACCTACGAGCAGTACTTC